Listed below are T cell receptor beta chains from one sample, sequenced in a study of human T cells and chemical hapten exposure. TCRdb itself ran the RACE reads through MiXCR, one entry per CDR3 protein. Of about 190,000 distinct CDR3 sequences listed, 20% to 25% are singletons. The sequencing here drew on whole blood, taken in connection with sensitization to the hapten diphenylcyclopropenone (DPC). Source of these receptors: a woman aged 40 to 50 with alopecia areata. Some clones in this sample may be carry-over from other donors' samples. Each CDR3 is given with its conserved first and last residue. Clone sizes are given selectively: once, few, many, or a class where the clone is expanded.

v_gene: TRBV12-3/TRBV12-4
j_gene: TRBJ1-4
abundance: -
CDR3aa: CASRSGATNEKLFF

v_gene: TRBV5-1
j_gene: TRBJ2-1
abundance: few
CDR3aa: CASSPRGDRYNEQFF

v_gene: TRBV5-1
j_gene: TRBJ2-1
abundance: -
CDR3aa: CASSLRDSAYNEQFF

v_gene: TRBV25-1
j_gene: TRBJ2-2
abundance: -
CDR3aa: CASSESTRGELFF

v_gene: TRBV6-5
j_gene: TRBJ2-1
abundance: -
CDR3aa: CASSYDADNEQFF

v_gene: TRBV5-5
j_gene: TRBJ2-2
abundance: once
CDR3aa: CASSRDGDGAGELFF

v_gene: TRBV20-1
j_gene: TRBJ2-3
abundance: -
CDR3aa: CSAQKGASGRDTQYF

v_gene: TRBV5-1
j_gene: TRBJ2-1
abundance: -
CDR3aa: CASSFRTGTNEQFF

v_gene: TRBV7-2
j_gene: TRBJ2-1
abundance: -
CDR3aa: CASSPRRDYNEQFF

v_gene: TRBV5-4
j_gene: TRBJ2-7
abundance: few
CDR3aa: CASSPGLAPSYEQYF

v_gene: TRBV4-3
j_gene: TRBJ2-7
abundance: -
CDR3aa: CASSQDYRGYEQYF

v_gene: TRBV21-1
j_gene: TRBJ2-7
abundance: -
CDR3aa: CASSKALGRTASGASDEQYF

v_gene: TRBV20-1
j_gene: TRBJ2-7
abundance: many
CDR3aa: CSASERERQYF

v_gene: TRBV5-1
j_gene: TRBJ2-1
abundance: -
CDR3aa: CASAAGAGVYEQFF